The following is a TCR beta chain sequence with its context. Its antigen remains unknown. Data came from immunoSEQ multiplex PCR; TCRdb stores just in-frame clones and leaves some out. The table records 85,000 to 110,000 clones, 90% to 95% of them present only once. V dropped 5 bases and J dropped 0; count of bases not matched to a gene: 3. Germline V CDR1 and CDR2: MDHEN, SYDVKM. The CDR3 has 15 amino acids. This sample stems from a study of T cell responses to AZD1222 COVID-19 vaccine. Regarding the study as a whole: Clonal diversity may have been underestimated, and the donors were mostly white British, with more females than males. Unmutated variant regions are reportedly targeted by nearly half of spike-specific TCRs.

The specimen was peripheral blood, collected on day 0 of AZD1222 vaccination. The chain combines TRBV28 with TRBJ1-4; 7 nucleotides align to TRBD1. The receptor was isolated from an adult in good health. DNA for the CDR3: TGTGCCAGCAGTCCAGGGGGTTCAACTAATGAAAAACTGTTTTTT. The encoded protein is CASSPGGSTNEKLFF.